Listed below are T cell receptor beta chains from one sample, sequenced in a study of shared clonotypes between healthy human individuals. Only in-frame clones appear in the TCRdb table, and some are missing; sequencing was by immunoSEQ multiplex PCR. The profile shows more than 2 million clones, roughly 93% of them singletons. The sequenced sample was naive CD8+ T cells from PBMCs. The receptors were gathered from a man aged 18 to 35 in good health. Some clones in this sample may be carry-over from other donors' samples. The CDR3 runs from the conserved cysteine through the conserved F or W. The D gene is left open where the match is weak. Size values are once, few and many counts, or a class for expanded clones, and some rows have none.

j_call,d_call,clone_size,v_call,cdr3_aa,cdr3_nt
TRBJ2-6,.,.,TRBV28,CASSTRTAAPGANVLTF,TGTGCCAGCAGTACCCGGACAGCAGCCCCTGGGGCCAACGTCCTGACTTTC
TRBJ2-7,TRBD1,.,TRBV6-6,CASSFTDRASYEQYF,TGTGCCAGCAGTTTCACGGACAGGGCCTCCTACGAGCAGTACTTC
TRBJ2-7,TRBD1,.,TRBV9,CASSVGRDSTYEQYF,TGTGCCAGCAGCGTGGGCCGGGACAGTACCTACGAGCAGTACTTC
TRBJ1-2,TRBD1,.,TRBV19,CASSTSDRGLGIYGYTF,TGTGCCAGTAGTACCTCAGACAGGGGGCTTGGAATATATGGCTACACCTTC
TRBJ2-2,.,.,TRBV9,CASSEGAGELFF,TGTGCCAGCAGCGAGGGGGCCGGGGAGCTGTTTTTT
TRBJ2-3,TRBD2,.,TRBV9,CASSSRTSGTDTQYF,TGTGCCAGCAGCTCGCGGACTAGCGGGACGGATACGCAGTATTTT
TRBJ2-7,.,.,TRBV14,CASSPLDSYEQYF,TGTGCCAGCAGCCCGTTGGACAGCTACGAGCAGTACTTC
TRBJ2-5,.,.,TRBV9,CASSVIGGRETQYF,TGTGCCAGCAGCGTTATTGGGGGGAGGGAGACCCAGTACTTC
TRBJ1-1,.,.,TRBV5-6,CASSLGGGNTEAFF,TGTGCCAGCAGCTTGGGAGGCGGGAACACTGAAGCTTTCTTT
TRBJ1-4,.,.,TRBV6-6,CASSYEGVRGEKLFF,TGTGCCAGCAGTTATGAGGGAGTACGGGGTGAAAAACTGTTTTTT
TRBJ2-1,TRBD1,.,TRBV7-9,CASSLTGYNEQFF,TGTGCCAGCAGCTTGACAGGGTACAATGAGCAGTTCTTC
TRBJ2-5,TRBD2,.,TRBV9,CASSPRLAGETQYF,TGTGCCAGCAGCCCCAGACTAGCTGGAGAGACCCAGTACTTC
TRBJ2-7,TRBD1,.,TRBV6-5,CASRKGQGASYEQYF,TGTGCCAGCAGGAAAGGACAGGGAGCCTCCTACGAGCAGTACTTC
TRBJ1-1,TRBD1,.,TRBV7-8,CASSVPGQGARNTEAFF,TGTGCCAGCAGCGTCCCGGGACAGGGGGCCAGGAACACTGAAGCTTTCTTT
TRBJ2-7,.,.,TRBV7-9,CASSGPELHYEQYF,TGTGCCAGCAGCGGCCCAGAGCTCCACTACGAGCAGTACTTC
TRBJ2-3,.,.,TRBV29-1,CSVEGGGAEGDTQYF,TGCAGCGTTGAGGGAGGGGGGGCCGAAGGAGATACGCAGTATTTT
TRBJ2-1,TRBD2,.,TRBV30,CAWRDTSGGSSYNEQFF,TGTGCCTGGAGGGATACTAGCGGGGGTAGCTCCTACAATGAGCAGTTCTTC
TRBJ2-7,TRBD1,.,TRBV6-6,CASSGGQGANYEQYF,TGTGCCAGCAGTGGCGGACAGGGGGCGAACTACGAGCAGTACTTC
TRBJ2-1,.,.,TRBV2,CASSVPESFEQFF,TGTGCCAGCAGTGTACCTGAGTCGTTCGAGCAGTTCTTC
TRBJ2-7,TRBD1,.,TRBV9,CASSASGQGEQYF,TGTGCCAGCAGCGCCTCGGGACAGGGCGAGCAGTACTTC
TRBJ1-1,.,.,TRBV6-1,CATRDNIAFF,TGTGCCACCAGGGACAATATAGCTTTCTTT
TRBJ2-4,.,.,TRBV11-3,CASSLSEGEWAKNIQYF,TGTGCCAGCAGCTTATCTGAGGGGGAATGGGCCAAAAACATTCAGTACTTC
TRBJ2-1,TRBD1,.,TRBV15,CATRDRGENEQFF,TGTGCCACCCGGGACAGGGGCGAGAATGAGCAGTTCTTC
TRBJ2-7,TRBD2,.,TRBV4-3,CASSQEAGALAVPQYF,TGCGCCAGCAGCCAAGAAGCGGGGGCGCTAGCGGTCCCGCAGTACTTC
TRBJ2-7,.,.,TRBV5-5,CASSFATGSYYEQYF,TGTGCCAGCAGCTTCGCCACAGGGTCCTACTACGAGCAGTACTTC
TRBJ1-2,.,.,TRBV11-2,CASSSRDMYGYTF,TGTGCCAGCAGCTCCCGGGACATGTATGGCTACACCTTC
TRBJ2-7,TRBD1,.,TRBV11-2,CASSFSSDRFYEQYF,TGTGCCAGCAGCTTCTCGTCGGACAGGTTCTACGAGCAGTACTTC
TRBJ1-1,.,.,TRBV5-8,CASSFRILSMNTEAFF,TGTGCCAGCAGCTTTCGGATCCTAAGTATGAACACTGAAGCTTTCTTT
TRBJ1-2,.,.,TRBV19,CASSISPATPGYTF,TGTGCCAGTAGTATAAGCCCGGCCACCCCTGGCTACACCTTC
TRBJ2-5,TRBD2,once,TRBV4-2,CASSQDPGLAGETQYF,TGTGCCAGCAGCCAAGATCCGGGACTAGCGGGAGAGACCCAGTACTTC
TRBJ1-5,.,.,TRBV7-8,CASSLVGTTAQPQHF,TGTGCCAGCAGCTTAGTGGGGACAACCGCCCAGCCCCAGCATTTT
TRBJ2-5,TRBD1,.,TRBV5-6,CASSIDRVQETQYF,TGTGCCAGCAGCATAGACAGGGTACAAGAGACCCAGTACTTC
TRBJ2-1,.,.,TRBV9,CASSVGIAEYNEQFF,TGTGCCAGCAGCGTAGGCATAGCGGAATACAATGAGCAGTTCTTC
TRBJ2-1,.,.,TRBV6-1,CATRTGLPNEQFF,TGTGCCACTAGGACTGGACTTCCCAATGAGCAGTTCTTC
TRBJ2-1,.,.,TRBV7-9,CASSFVRVHNEQFF,TGTGCCAGCAGCTTTGTCCGAGTCCACAATGAGCAGTTCTTC
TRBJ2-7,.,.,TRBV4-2,CASSQGPTYEQYF,TGTGCCAGCAGCCAAGGACCTACCTACGAGCAGTACTTC
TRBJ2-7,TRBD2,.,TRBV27,CASSLIAGRYEQYF,TGTGCCAGCAGCCTGATAGCGGGAAGGTACGAGCAGTACTTC
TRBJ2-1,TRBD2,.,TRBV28,CASRMTSGRAYEQFF,TGTGCCAGCAGAATGACTAGCGGGAGGGCCTATGAGCAGTTCTTC
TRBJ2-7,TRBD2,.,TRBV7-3,CASSGPGLASEGVYEQYF,TGTGCCAGCAGCGGTCCGGGACTAGCTTCAGAAGGAGTTTACGAGCAGTACTTC
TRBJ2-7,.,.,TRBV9,CASSVVPGTYEQYF,TGTGCCAGCAGCGTAGTTCCAGGCACCTACGAGCAGTACTTC
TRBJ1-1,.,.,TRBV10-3,CAPKGRAREAFF,TGTGCCCCGAAAGGCCGGGCAAGAGAAGCTTTCTTT
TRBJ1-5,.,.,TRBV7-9,CASSPGGKGQPQHF,TGTGCCAGCAGCCCGGGGGGAAAGGGTCAGCCCCAGCATTTT
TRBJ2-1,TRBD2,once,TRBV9,CASTPGASGFRSYNEQFF,TGTGCCAGCACTCCCGGGGCTAGCGGATTCCGTTCCTACAATGAGCAGTTCTTC
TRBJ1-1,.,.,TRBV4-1,CASSYYRTANTEAFF,TGCGCCAGCAGTTACTATAGGACAGCGAACACTGAAGCTTTCTTT
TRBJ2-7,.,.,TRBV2,CASSDSGSYEQYF,TGTGCCAGCAGTGACAGTGGATCCTACGAGCAGTACTTC
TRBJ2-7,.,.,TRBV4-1,CASSQDPTSRTHEQYF,TGCGCCAGCAGCCAAGATCCCACTAGCCGTACCCACGAGCAGTACTTC
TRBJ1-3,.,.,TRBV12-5,CASGLNGPSSGNTIYF,TGTGCTAGTGGTTTGAACGGTCCAAGCTCTGGAAACACCATATATTTT
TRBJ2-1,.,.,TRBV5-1,CASSAPHYPGLSLNEQFF,TGCGCCAGCAGCGCTCCTCATTATCCGGGACTCTCCCTCAATGAGCAGTTCTTC
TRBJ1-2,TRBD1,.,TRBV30,CAWINRGRSYGYTF,TGTGCCTGGATTAACAGGGGGCGCAGTTATGGCTACACCTTC
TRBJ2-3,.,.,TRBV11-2,CASSSKWGDTDTQYF,TGTGCCAGCAGCTCCAAGTGGGGGGACACAGATACGCAGTATTTT
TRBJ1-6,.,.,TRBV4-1,CASSPKQEAPLHF,TGCGCCAGCAGCCCGAAACAGGAGGCACCCCTCCACTTT
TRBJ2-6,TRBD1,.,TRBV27,CASSPRQGYGANVLTF,TGTGCCAGCAGTCCCCGACAGGGTTATGGGGCCAACGTCCTGACTTTC
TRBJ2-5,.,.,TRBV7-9,CASSPSGVETQYF,TGTGCCAGCAGCCCCAGCGGAGTAGAGACCCAGTACTTC
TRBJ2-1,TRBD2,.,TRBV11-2,CASSPRPGLAGFYNEQFF,TGTGCCAGCAGCCCGCGCCCTGGACTAGCGGGCTTCTACAATGAGCAGTTCTTC
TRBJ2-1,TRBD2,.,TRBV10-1,CASTRTSGRAYNEQFF,TGCGCCAGCACCAGGACTAGCGGGAGGGCCTACAATGAGCAGTTCTTC
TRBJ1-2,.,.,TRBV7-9,CASSRDRNSGDYGYTF,TGTGCCAGCAGCCGTGACAGAAACTCGGGCGACTATGGCTACACCTTC
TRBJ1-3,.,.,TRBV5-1,CASSSPTGTIYF,TGCGCCAGCAGCTCCCCAACGGGCACCATATATTTT